These T cell receptor beta chains were read from a single sample in a study of Tregs in tolerant kidney transplant recipients. The assay was immunoSEQ multiplex PCR, and TCRdb's table has in-frame clones only and misses some. The sample lists about 240,000 clones; roughly four fifths were seen once. Sequenced sample: CD4+ T cells from blood. The receptor source for this set is a human donor in good health. Each CDR3 is given with its conserved first and last residue. A D gene is named only where the DNA matches it firmly. Expanded clones get a size class; other rows say once, few or many, or leave the size out.

V gene: TRBV28
J gene: TRBJ2-7
clone size: few
D gene: NA
CDR3 DNA: TGTGCCAGCAGCCTCCTAAGGGACTACGAGCAGTACTTC
CDR3 protein: CASSLLRDYEQYF

V gene: TRBV2
J gene: TRBJ2-7
clone size: NA
D gene: TRBD2
CDR3 DNA: TGTGCCAGCTCCACTAGCGGGAGGGCGAGCGAGCAGTACTTC
CDR3 protein: CASSTSGRASEQYF

V gene: TRBV2
J gene: TRBJ1-1
clone size: few
D gene: NA
CDR3 DNA: TGTGCCAGCACCAAGGACGGGAACACTGAAGCTTTCTTT
CDR3 protein: CASTKDGNTEAFF

V gene: TRBV6-4
J gene: TRBJ2-5
clone size: NA
D gene: TRBD1
CDR3 DNA: TGTGCCAGCAGTCGCGGGACAGGGGGGACAGAGACCCAGTACTTC
CDR3 protein: CASSRGTGGTETQYF

V gene: TRBV6-5
J gene: TRBJ2-7
clone size: NA
D gene: TRBD2
CDR3 DNA: TGTGCCACCCAGCGGGGCGAAACCTACGAGCAGTACTTC
CDR3 protein: CATQRGETYEQYF

V gene: TRBV15
J gene: TRBJ1-1
clone size: NA
D gene: NA
CDR3 DNA: TGTGCCACCAGCAGTGAAATTTATACGAACACTGAAGCTTTCTTT
CDR3 protein: CATSSEIYTNTEAFF

V gene: TRBV5-5
J gene: TRBJ2-2
clone size: NA
D gene: NA
CDR3 DNA: TGTGCCAGCAGCTCCATGTTGAAGGGAAGACGTCACGGGGAGCTGTTTTTT
CDR3 protein: CASSSMLKGRRHGELFF

V gene: TRBV6-1
J gene: TRBJ1-5
clone size: once
D gene: NA
CDR3 DNA: TGTGCCAGCAGTAAAGGCCGAGAAGGGCAGCCCCAGCATTTT
CDR3 protein: CASSKGREGQPQHF

V gene: TRBV6-6
J gene: TRBJ1-1
clone size: NA
D gene: NA
CDR3 DNA: TGTGCCAGCAGTTACGATCGGAGTACGGCTTTCTTT
CDR3 protein: CASSYDRSTAFF

V gene: TRBV5-4
J gene: TRBJ2-3
clone size: once
D gene: NA
CDR3 DNA: TGTGCCAGCAGCTTTGGGGGGAGCGGCACAGATACGCAGTATTTT
CDR3 protein: CASSFGGSGTDTQYF

V gene: TRBV14
J gene: TRBJ1-2
clone size: NA
D gene: TRBD1
CDR3 DNA: TGTGCCAGCAGCGTACAGGGGGGCTATGGCTACACCTTC
CDR3 protein: CASSVQGGYGYTF

V gene: TRBV15
J gene: TRBJ1-2
clone size: NA
D gene: NA
CDR3 DNA: TGTGCCACCAGCAGAAAGGACGGGGTCTATGGCTACACCTTC
CDR3 protein: CATSRKDGVYGYTF

V gene: TRBV5-6
J gene: TRBJ1-2
clone size: NA
D gene: TRBD1
CDR3 DNA: TGTGCCAGCAGCAACAGGGGGATCAACTATGGCTACACCTTC
CDR3 protein: CASSNRGINYGYTF

V gene: TRBV5-1
J gene: TRBJ1-4
clone size: NA
D gene: TRBD1
CDR3 DNA: TGCGCCAGCAGCCCAGGACAGGGTGGTGAAAAACTGTTTTTT
CDR3 protein: CASSPGQGGEKLFF

V gene: TRBV5-1
J gene: TRBJ2-1
clone size: NA
D gene: TRBD1
CDR3 DNA: TGCGCCAGCAGTTTCTCCCAGGGGGTCAATGAGCAGTTCTTC
CDR3 protein: CASSFSQGVNEQFF

V gene: TRBV27
J gene: TRBJ1-2
clone size: NA
D gene: TRBD1
CDR3 DNA: TGTGCCAGCAGTTCTGGACAGGGGCGCTATGGCTACACCTTC
CDR3 protein: CASSSGQGRYGYTF

V gene: TRBV28
J gene: TRBJ1-2
clone size: NA
D gene: NA
CDR3 DNA: TGTGCCAGCAGTACAAGCTTTAGCTATGGCTACACCTTC
CDR3 protein: CASSTSFSYGYTF